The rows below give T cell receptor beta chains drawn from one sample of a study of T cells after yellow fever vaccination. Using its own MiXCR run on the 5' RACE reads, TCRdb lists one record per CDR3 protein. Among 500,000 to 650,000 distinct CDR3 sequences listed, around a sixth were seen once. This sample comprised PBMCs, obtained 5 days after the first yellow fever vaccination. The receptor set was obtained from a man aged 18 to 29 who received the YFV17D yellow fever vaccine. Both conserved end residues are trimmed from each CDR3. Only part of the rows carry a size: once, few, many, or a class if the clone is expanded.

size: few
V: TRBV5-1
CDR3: ASKRGWASYEQY

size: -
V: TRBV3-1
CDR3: ASSQVQAWQIGTGELF

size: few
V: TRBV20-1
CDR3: SARRDTYEQY

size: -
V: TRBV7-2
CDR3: ASSLKDGLYEQY

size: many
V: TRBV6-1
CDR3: ASSEEGPTYEQY

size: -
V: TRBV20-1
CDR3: SAREKRGTPDTQY

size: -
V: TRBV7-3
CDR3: ASSFGRDTDTQY

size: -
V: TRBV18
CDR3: ASAGTGDTEAF

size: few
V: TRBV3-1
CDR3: ASSWVKGTDTQY

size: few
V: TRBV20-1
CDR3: SAHDPGGASEQY

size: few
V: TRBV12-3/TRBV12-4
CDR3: ASSLLRGRPEAF

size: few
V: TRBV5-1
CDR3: ASSPARSGGASDTQY

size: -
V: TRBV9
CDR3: ASSPHPPLSADTQY

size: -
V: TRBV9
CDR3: ASSTVGGTDTQY

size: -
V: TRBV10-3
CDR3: AISSGTSDSGANVLT

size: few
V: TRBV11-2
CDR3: ASSFSTGLTF

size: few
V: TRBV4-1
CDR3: ASSQKTGFLDQPQH

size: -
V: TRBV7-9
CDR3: ASSAQITNTGELF

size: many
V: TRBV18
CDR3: ASSPPASSYEQY

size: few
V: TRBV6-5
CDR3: ASSYSTGNEKLF

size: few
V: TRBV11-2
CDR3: ASSLGRGTNEKLF

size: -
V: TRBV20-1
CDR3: SAPNQDRAKETQY

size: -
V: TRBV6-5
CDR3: ASSFRTGGYTGELF

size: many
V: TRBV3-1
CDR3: ASSQRGGADTGELF

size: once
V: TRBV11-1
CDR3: ASSGTGRDFASYNEQF

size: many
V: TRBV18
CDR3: ASSPTSGGYNEQF

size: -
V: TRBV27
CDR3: ASTFNRRLNTEAF

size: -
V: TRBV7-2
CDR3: ASSSFRDSPLH

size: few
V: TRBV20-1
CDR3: SAREPNTEAF

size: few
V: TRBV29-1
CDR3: SVGAGETQY

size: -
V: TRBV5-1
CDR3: ASSLRPLNTEAF

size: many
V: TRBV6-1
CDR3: ASRPGGTDTQY

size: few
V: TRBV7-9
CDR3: ASSSGPGPKEADTQY

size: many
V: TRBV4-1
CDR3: ASSQVDGGATDTQY

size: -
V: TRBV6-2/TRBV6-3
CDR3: ASRPNGPPSEQF

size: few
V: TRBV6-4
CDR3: ASSVGATQY

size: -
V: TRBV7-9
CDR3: ASSLGQAPSGNTIY

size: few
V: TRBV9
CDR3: ASSVARAGNTIY

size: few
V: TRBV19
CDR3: ASSIDGPSSGGADEQF

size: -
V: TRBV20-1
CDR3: SVPTSFAGAQY

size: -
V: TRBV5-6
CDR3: ASSQLGVGEQY

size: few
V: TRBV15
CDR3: ATSRGRDSPYNEQF

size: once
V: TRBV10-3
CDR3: AISESKTLTAGELF

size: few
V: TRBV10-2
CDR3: ASSEWGALLGETQY

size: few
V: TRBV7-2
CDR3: ASSASPEQF